This entry concerns a single T cell receptor (beta chain). Germline V gene data show CDR1 as LNHDA and CDR2 as SQIVND (reference sequence). V lost 4 bases and J lost 5, with 16 bases in between. The CDR3 spans 15 residues. This sample is part of a study of blood T cell repertoires in COVID-19. Whole-study context: Samples of COVID-19 (acute and convalescent) were obtained from the United States, Italy and Spain. From T cells, B-cell-depleted T cells, or PBMCs came the material, which was cDNA or gDNA.

Original data processing: Researchers report that nucleated cell counts were estimated from reference gene primer amplification. TCRdb keeps only in-frame clones here, not all; method: immunoSEQ multiplex PCR. D and trimming were read from the DNA, whereas the V and J calls and clone size are those reported in that table. This repertoire shows 250,000 to 400,000 clones, 88% found once; its top ten account for 1.5% to 2%. The sample consisted of peripheral blood. The genes are TRBV19 and TRBJ2-3; possibly TRBD2 for D (6 bases). The receptor was derived from a woman aged 25 to 39 with COVID-19, enrolled during active disease. CDR3 residues: CASSTGDSYGDTQYF. CDR3 bases: TGTGCCAGTAGTACGGGGGACTCCTACGGAGATACGCAGTATTTT. Looking up the rest from reference TRBV19 and TRBJ2-3 gives the full variable domain: DGGITQSPKYLFRKEGQNVTLSCEQNLNHDAMYWYRQDPGQGLRLIYYSQIVNDFQKGDIAEGYSVSREKKESFPLTVTSAQKNPTAFYLCASSTGDSYGDTQYFGPGTRLTVL.